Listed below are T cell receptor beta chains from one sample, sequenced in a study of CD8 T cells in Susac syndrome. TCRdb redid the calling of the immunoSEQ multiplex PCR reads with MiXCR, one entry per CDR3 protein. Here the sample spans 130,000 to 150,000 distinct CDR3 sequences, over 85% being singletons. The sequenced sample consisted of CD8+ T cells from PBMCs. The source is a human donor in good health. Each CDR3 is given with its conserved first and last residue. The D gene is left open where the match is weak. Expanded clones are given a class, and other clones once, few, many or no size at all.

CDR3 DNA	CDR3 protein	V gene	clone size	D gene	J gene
TGTGCCAGCAGTTACTTTGGGGGCGCTGGGGCCAACGTCCTGACTTTC	CASSYFGGAGANVLTF	TRBV6-2/TRBV6-3	once	.	TRBJ2-6
TGTGCCAGCAGCCGACGGGAAGTCTCGAACTATGGCTACACCTTC	CASSRREVSNYGYTF	TRBV5-4	once	.	TRBJ1-2
TGTGCCAGCTCACCGGTCAGGGGGCTCCCCTACGAGCAGTACTTC	CASSPVRGLPYEQYF	TRBV18	.	TRBD1	TRBJ2-7
TGTGCCTGGAGTGTGAGCGGGAGGGACAATGAGCAGTTCTTC	CAWSVSGRDNEQFF	TRBV30	.	TRBD2	TRBJ2-1
TGTGCCAGCAGTCCCTGGGACGGCTGGGGGTACTTC	CASSPWDGWGYF	TRBV28	.	.	TRBJ2-7
TGTGCCAGCAGCCAAGATCGCGGCGACAGCACTGAAGCTTTCTTT	CASSQDRGDSTEAFF	TRBV4-2	.	.	TRBJ1-1
TGTGCCAGCAGTCGGGGGACGGCCTATGGCTACACCTTC	CASSRGTAYGYTF	TRBV12-3/TRBV12-4	.	.	TRBJ1-2
TGTGCCAGCAGCCAAGAATACAGGGGGCTCGGCTACACCTTC	CASSQEYRGLGYTF	TRBV14	.	TRBD1	TRBJ1-2
TGTGCCAGCAGTCAGGGACTGGCGCTCTTCGAGCAGTACTTC	CASSQGLALFEQYF	TRBV27	once	.	TRBJ2-7
TGTGCCAGCAGCGTAGACGTCGCGGGAAGGGACGAGCAGTACTTC	CASSVDVAGRDEQYF	TRBV9	.	.	TRBJ2-7
TGTGCCAGTAGTGAGACAGGGAACAATGAGCAGTTCTTC	CASSETGNNEQFF	TRBV19	.	TRBD1	TRBJ2-1
TGTGCCAGCAGTGGGACAGGTGCGGGCTACTACGAGCAGTACTTC	CASSGTGAGYYEQYF	TRBV27	.	TRBD1	TRBJ2-7
TGTGCCAGCAGCAAAGTGGGGCGGAGTACCTACGAGCAGTACTTC	CASSKVGRSTYEQYF	TRBV21-1	.	.	TRBJ2-7
TGTGCCAGCAGAATCCTAGCGGGCCCCTACGAGCAGTACTTC	CASRILAGPYEQYF	TRBV13	.	TRBD2	TRBJ2-7
TGCGCCAGCAGCTACGGGACCCACTCCTACAATGAGCAGTTCTTC	CASSYGTHSYNEQFF	TRBV5-1	.	.	TRBJ2-1
TGTGCCACCAGCAGTTTCAGGGGGAGCACAGATACGCAGTATTTT	CATSSFRGSTDTQYF	TRBV15	once	TRBD1	TRBJ2-3
TGTGCCAGCATCGGGAGGACAGGGGCCTACGAGCAGTACTTC	CASIGRTGAYEQYF	TRBV28	.	TRBD1	TRBJ2-7
TGTGCCAGCAGCCAAGATTTGCTTGGCGCCAATCTCTACGAGCAGTACTTC	CASSQDLLGANLYEQYF	TRBV3-1	.	.	TRBJ2-7
TGTGCCAGTAGCGCCGGGACAGCCTATGGCTACACCTTC	CASSAGTAYGYTF	TRBV19	.	TRBD1	TRBJ1-2
TGTGCCAGCAGCTTAATAGCAGATACGCAGTATTTT	CASSLIADTQYF	TRBV7-9	.	.	TRBJ2-3
TGTGCCAGCAGCTTAGGACAGGACAATGAGCAGTTCTTC	CASSLGQDNEQFF	TRBV5-4	.	TRBD1	TRBJ2-1
TGTGCCAGCAGCCCTGGACTAGCGGGAGGTCCCCGGGAGCAGTACTTC	CASSPGLAGGPREQYF	TRBV7-9	once	TRBD2	TRBJ2-7
TGTGCCTGGAGTGTAATAGTAGAGGATGAGCAGTTCTTC	CAWSVIVEDEQFF	TRBV30	.	.	TRBJ2-1
TGTGCCAGCAGCTCCTCCGGGACAGGGGAGAGGTGGCGTGGCTACACCTTC	CASSSSGTGERWRGYTF	TRBV7-2	once	TRBD1	TRBJ1-2
TGTGCCAGCAGCTCCCGACAGGCCTCCTACGAGCAGTACTTC	CASSSRQASYEQYF	TRBV9	.	.	TRBJ2-7
TGTGCCAGCGACCTAGGGGCAGGGGGTCGGTGGACCCAGTACTTC	CASDLGAGGRWTQYF	TRBV9	.	TRBD1	TRBJ2-5
TGTGCCTGGAGTGTGAAGGGATTTAGCAATCAGCCCCAGCATTTT	CAWSVKGFSNQPQHF	TRBV30	.	.	TRBJ1-5
TGTGCCAGCAGCTTAGGTCCTGAGCAGTTCTTC	CASSLGPEQFF	TRBV7-9	.	.	TRBJ2-1
TGTGCCAGCAGTTACCAGGACACGAGCTCCTACGAGCAGTACTTC	CASSYQDTSSYEQYF	TRBV6-5	.	.	TRBJ2-7
TGTGCCTGGAGTGTATACCGACTAGCGGCCTACAATGAGCAGTTCTTC	CAWSVYRLAAYNEQFF	TRBV30	.	TRBD2	TRBJ2-1
TGTGCCAGCAGTTTACCGGACAGACTCTACGAGCAGTACTTC	CASSLPDRLYEQYF	TRBV28	.	.	TRBJ2-7
TGTGCCAGCAGCGGCGCCCCACTAGACACCGGGGAGCTGTTTTTT	CASSGAPLDTGELFF	TRBV9	.	.	TRBJ2-2
TGTGCCAGCAGCCAAGCCCCCCCAGACAATGAGCAGTTCTTC	CASSQAPPDNEQFF	TRBV3-1	.	.	TRBJ2-1
TGTGCCAGCAGTGAATTGGGGTCGGGCTTCACCGGGGAGCTGTTTTTT	CASSELGSGFTGELFF	TRBV25-1	.	.	TRBJ2-2
TGTGCTGCCGACAAGCTCTCTGGGGCCAACGTCCTGACTTTC	CAADKLSGANVLTF	TRBV30	few	.	TRBJ2-6
TGCAGCGTTGAACTAGCGAATACCTACGAGCAGTACTTC	CSVELANTYEQYF	TRBV29-1	.	.	TRBJ2-7
TGTGCCAGCAGCTCCGAACTCTACGAGCAGTACTTC	CASSSELYEQYF	TRBV7-9	.	.	TRBJ2-7
TGTGCCAGCAGTAGTCATGACAGCTCCTACGAGCAGTACTTC	CASSSHDSSYEQYF	TRBV2	.	.	TRBJ2-7
TGTGCCAGCAGCTCGATCCCGGGTGGCTACACCTTC	CASSSIPGGYTF	TRBV11-2	.	.	TRBJ1-2
TGCAGTGCCGAGATGTACAGGGCCCAAGAGACCCAGTACTTC	CSAEMYRAQETQYF	TRBV20-1	once	.	TRBJ2-5
TGCAGTGCTAGAGATCACAGGGAAGCTTTCTTT	CSARDHREAFF	TRBV20-1	.	.	TRBJ1-1
TGTGCCTGGAGTGTATCCCACTACGATGAGCAGTTCTTC	CAWSVSHYDEQFF	TRBV30	.	.	TRBJ2-1
TGTGCCACCAGCAGAGATCTCACGGGAGGACCCTACGAGCAGTACTTC	CATSRDLTGGPYEQYF	TRBV15	.	TRBD2	TRBJ2-7
TGTGCCTGGAGTGTATGGGCTTGGGATGAGCAGTTCTTC	CAWSVWAWDEQFF	TRBV30	.	.	TRBJ2-1
TGTGCCTGGAGTGAAGGGTTCGAGCAGTACTTC	CAWSEGFEQYF	TRBV30	.	.	TRBJ2-7
TGCGCCAGCAGCCAAGGTCATACTGACGTCTACGAGCAGTACTTC	CASSQGHTDVYEQYF	TRBV4-3	.	.	TRBJ2-7